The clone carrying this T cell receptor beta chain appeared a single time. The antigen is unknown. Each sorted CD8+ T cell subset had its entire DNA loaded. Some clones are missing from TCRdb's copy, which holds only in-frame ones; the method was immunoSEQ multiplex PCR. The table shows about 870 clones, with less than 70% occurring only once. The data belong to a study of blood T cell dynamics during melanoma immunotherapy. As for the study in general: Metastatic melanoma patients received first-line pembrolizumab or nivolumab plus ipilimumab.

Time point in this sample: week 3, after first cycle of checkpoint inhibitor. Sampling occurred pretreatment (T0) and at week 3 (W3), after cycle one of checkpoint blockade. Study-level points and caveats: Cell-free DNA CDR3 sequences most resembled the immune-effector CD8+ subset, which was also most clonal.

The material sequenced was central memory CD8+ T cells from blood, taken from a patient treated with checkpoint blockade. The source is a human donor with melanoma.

The CDR3 reads CASSLVRGAKTEAFF. CDR3 DNA sequence: TGTGCCAGCAGCTTAGTGCGGGGGGCTAAAACTGAAGCTTTCTTT. The chain has TRBV7-9 and TRBJ1-1, with D maybe TRBD1 (6 bases). The CDR3 sequence is 15 residues long. Trimming pared 1 base from V and 5 bases from J, leaving 14 bases between. Germline V gene lookup returns CDR1 SEHNR and CDR2 FQNEAQ (reference sequence). The full variable domain, its missing parts supplied by reference TRBV7-9 and TRBJ1-1, is DTGVSQNPRHKITKRGQNVTFRCDPISEHNRLYWYRQTLGQGPEFLTYFQNEAQLEKSRLLSDRFSAERPKGSFSTLEIQRTEQGDSAMYLCASSLVRGAKTEAFFGQGTRLTVV.